Listed here are 3 T cell receptor beta chains from one sample, sequenced in a study of OX40 agonist ivuxolimab in advanced cancers. Method: immunoSEQ multiplex PCR; TCRdb's copy keeps in-frame clones and lacks some. Among 150,000 to 170,000 clones listed, around 94% were seen once. This specimen was CD4+ or CD8+ T cells sorted from blood, taken in a trial of the OX40 agonist ivuxolimab. The source is an adult with an advanced solid tumor such as melanoma, head and neck, liver or kidney cancer.

The genes are TRBV7-9 and TRBJ2-2; no firm D call. V was trimmed by 4 bases and J by 7 bases, leaving 7 bases between them. The CDR3 extends over 12 amino acids. The germline V gene encodes CDR1 SEHNR and CDR2 FQNEAQ (reference sequence). The CDR3, as DNA: TGTGCCAGCAGCTACGAAATCGGGGAGCTGTTTTTT. Residues: CASSYEIGELFF.

The chain employs TRBV29-1 and TRBJ2-1, with D perhaps being TRBD1 or TRBD2 (5 bases each). The germline V gene has CDR1 SQVTM and CDR2 ANQGSEA. There are 14 residues in the CDR3. V lost 3 bases, J lost 0 bases, and 9 bases lay in between. The CDR3 here is CSVDRGPSYNEQFF. The CDR3 nucleotides read TGCAGCGTTGATAGGGGACCCTCCTACAATGAGCAGTTCTTC.

The V call is TRBV21-1, the J call TRBJ2-7; the table's D gene call, TRBD2, was not cross checked with the DNA. TRBV21-1 counts as a pseudogene. CDR3 length: 15 amino acids. CDR3 sequence: CATPPEGHGSYEQYF. CDR3 DNA sequence: TGTGCGACCCCCCCGGAGGGCCATGGCTCCTACGAGCAGTACTTC.